The 18 T cell receptor beta chains given below trace back to one sample, sequenced in a study of PD-1 blockade in classical Hodgkin lymphoma. Each patient experienced a relapse that followed autologous stem cell transplantation, and brentuximab vedotin exposure varied. Method: immunoSEQ multiplex PCR; TCRdb's copy keeps in-frame clones and lacks some. The sample lists under 15,000 clones; about 83% were seen once. The sequencing used peripheral blood mononuclear cells (PBMCs), collected at baseline. These TCRs come from a human donor with classical Hodgkin lymphoma.

Written as DNA, the CDR3 is TGTGCCAGCAGTCCACGGAGCGGGAGTGGGGAGACCCAGTACTTC. Translating it yields CASSPRSGSGETQYF. This chain connects TRBV2 to TRBJ2-5; 8 nucleotides agree with TRBD2. Per germline, CDR1 SNHLY and CDR2 FYNNEI. V gave up 5 bases and J gave up 5 bases; unmatched junction bases: 10. The CDR3 is made up of 15 amino acids.

This chain uses TRBV28 with TRBJ1-5; TRBD1 aligns across 7 bases. Germline-derived CDR1 and CDR2 are MDHEN and SYDVKM. Trimming removed 5 bases from V and 3 bases from J; junction bases left unmatched: 10. The CDR3 is 16 residues long. The CDR3 reads CASSHFRTGVNQPQHF. In DNA, the CDR3 is TGTGCCAGCAGTCATTTCAGGACAGGAGTCAATCAGCCCCAGCATTTT.

This rearrangement joins TRBV19 to TRBJ1-1; possibly TRBD1 for D (6 bases). The length of the CDR3 is 14 residues. The germline gives CDR1 LNHDA, CDR2 SQIVND (reference sequence). V lost 7 bases, J lost 3 bases, and 15 bases lay in between. This CDR3 is CASTTGRFDTEAFF. The CDR3 DNA reads TGTGCCAGTACCACAGGGAGGTTTGACACTGAAGCTTTCTTT. The full variable domain, completed using reference TRBV19 and TRBJ1-1, is DGGITQSPKYLFRKEGQNVTLSCEQNLNHDAMYWYRQDPGQGLRLIYYSQIVNDFQKGDIAEGYSVSREKKESFPLTVTSAQKNPTAFYLCASTTGRFDTEAFFGQGTRLTVV.

The chain recombines TRBV19 with TRBJ1-5; D possibly corresponds to TRBD1 (6 bases). This CDR3 is 15 amino acids long. Germline V gene lookup returns CDR1 LNHDA and CDR2 SQIVND (reference sequence). V lost 3 bases and J 7 bases, leaving 16 bases between the germline ends. The chain's CDR3 is CASSMGRGMGQPQHF. CDR3 sequence (DNA): TGTGCCAGTAGTATGGGCAGGGGAATGGGCCAGCCCCAGCATTTT. Together with reference TRBV19 and TRBJ1-5, the CDR3 gives the full variable domain: DGGITQSPKYLFRKEGQNVTLSCEQNLNHDAMYWYRQDPGQGLRLIYYSQIVNDFQKGDIAEGYSVSREKKESFPLTVTSAQKNPTAFYLCASSMGRGMGQPQHFGDGTRLSIL.

V and J are TRBV19 and TRBJ1-5; 7 bases agree with TRBD1. This CDR3 comprises 15 residues. CDR1 is LNHDA, CDR2 SQIVND, per germline (reference sequence). With 3 bases clipped from V and 6 bases from J, the junction kept 8 bases outside the gene matches. CDR3 coding DNA: TGTGCCAGTAGTATCTCCAGGGGGGAAGCTCAGCCCCAGCATTTT. Protein product: CASSISRGEAQPQHF.

V is TRBV4-2 and J is TRBJ2-7, with D possibly TRBD2 on 5 matching bases. V lost 1 base and J lost 5, with 9 bases in between. This CDR3 comprises 13 residues. From germline, CDR1 is LGHNA and CDR2 YNFKEQ. DNA of the CDR3: TGTGCCAGCAGCCAAGGACTAATCCACGAGCAGTACTTC. Translated, it gives CASSQGLIHEQYF.

The chain links TRBV5-3 to TRBJ2-7, with no clear D. TRBV5-3 counts as an open reading frame of uncertain function. CDR3 length: 12 residues. V lost 4 bases to trimming and J lost 2 bases, with 7 bases between them. CDR3 coding DNA: TGTGCCAGAAGCCTGGGTCCCTACGAGCAGTACGTC. Protein product: CARSLGPYEQYV.

The sample holds a few counts of this clone. The chain combines TRBV7-9 with TRBJ2-2, with D perhaps TRBD2 (6 bases). The CDR3 totals 17 residues. V dropped 4 bases and J dropped 5 bases, with 20 bases sitting between them. Germline V CDR1 and CDR2: SEHNR, FQNEAQ (reference sequence). The CDR3 sequence is CASSSVPHSGNTGELFF. The DNA for the CDR3 is TGTGCCAGCAGCTCAGTCCCCCATAGCGGAAATACCGGGGAGCTGTTTTTT.

J is TRBJ2-7 and V is TRBV11-2; 10 bases align to TRBD2. The CDR3 has 17 amino acids. Germline CDR1 is SGHAT and CDR2 is FQNNGV. J gave up 4 bases and V 1 base, and 10 bases lay outside the gene matches. As DNA, the CDR3 is TGTGCCAGCAGCTTAGTAAGCGGGAGGGCCCTCGGGTACGAGCAGTACTTC. It is translated as CASSLVSGRALGYEQYF.

This chain joins TRBV11-2 and TRBJ2-7, with 8 nucleotides matching TRBD1. CDR3 length: 17 amino acids. Germline V gene sequence: CDR1 SGHAT, CDR2 FQNNGV. With 4 bases clipped from V and 2 bases from J, the junction kept 13 bases outside the gene matches. CDR3 protein: CASSSVQGANKAYEQYV. The CDR3 DNA sequence: TGTGCCAGCAGCTCGGTTCAGGGGGCCAACAAGGCCTACGAGCAGTACGTC.

The CDR3 region is CASSLAPTGNTEAFF. The DNA for the CDR3 is TGTGCCAGCAGCTTAGCCCCAACGGGCAACACTGAAGCTTTCTTT. This rearrangement joins TRBV7-2 to TRBJ1-1; D ambiguous. Germline CDR1 and CDR2: SGHTA and FQGNSA. The CDR3 consists of 15 residues. The germline V and J ends were trimmed by 0 bases and 2 bases, with 10 bases remaining between them.

The rearrangement uses TRBV19 and TRBJ2-2; either TRBD1 or TRBD2 may fit D (5 bases each). CDR3 length equals 14 residues. Trimming cost V 8 bases and J 4 bases, with 14 bases left between them. Germline assignment: CDR1 LNHDA and CDR2 SQIVND (reference sequence). CDR3 sequence: CASVWGSGTGELFF. CDR3 nucleotides: TGTGCCAGTGTTTGGGGGTCGGGCACCGGGGAGCTGTTTTTT.

V and J are TRBV5-4 and TRBJ2-3, with 11 nucleotides matching TRBD2. Per germline, CDR1 SGHNT and CDR2 YYREEE (reference sequence). This CDR3 has 16 residues. V shed 0 bases and J 4 bases; nucleotides not matched to a gene: 4. For the CDR3, the DNA is TGTGCCAGCAGCTTGGTACTAGCGGGAGCGTCAGATACGCAGTATTTT. Translated, it gives CASSLVLAGASDTQYF. The complete variable domain, with remaining parts taken from reference TRBV5-4 and TRBJ2-3, reads ETGVTQSPTHLIKTRGQQVTLRCSSQSGHNTVSWYQQALGQGPQFIFQYYREEENGRGNFPPRFSGLQFPNYSSELNVNALELDDSALYLCASSLVLAGASDTQYFGPGTRLTVL.

This rearrangement joins TRBV6-5 to TRBJ1-5; TRBD1 agrees at 8 bases. Germline V gene data show CDR1 as MNHEY and CDR2 as SVGAGI. The CDR3 runs 14 residues. V lost 2 bases to trimming and J lost 6 bases; unmatched junction nucleotides: 3. The CDR3 sequence is CASSYRTGTQPQHF. CDR3 DNA: TGTGCCAGCAGTTACAGGACAGGGACTCAGCCCCAGCATTTT.

The rearrangement joins TRBV27 to TRBJ1-2; 8 bases map to TRBD1. The J segment lost 4 bases and the V segment lost 3 bases, leaving 7 bases of the junction unmatched. CDR3 length equals 15 residues. Per the germline V gene, CDR1 is MNHEY and CDR2 is SMNVEV (reference sequence). In DNA, the CDR3 is TGTGCCAGCAGTTTCGAAGGACAGGGAAGCTATGGCTACACCTTC. As protein: CASSFEGQGSYGYTF.

This chain connects TRBV4-3 to TRBJ1-1; no clear D. Trimming cost V 6 bases and J 2 bases, with 16 bases left between them. The V gene's germline CDR1 is LGHNA and CDR2 YSLEER. The CDR3 runs 15 residues. The CDR3 nucleotides are TGCGCCAGCAGTCTCCAAGCCATGGGCAACACTGAAGCTTTCTTT. Protein: CASSLQAMGNTEAFF.

The CDR3 loop reads CASSLEVFLGRSTGANVLTF. In DNA, the CDR3 is TGTGCCAGCAGCTTGGAGGTTTTTTTGGGCAGATCGACTGGGGCCAACGTCCTGACTTTC. The rearrangement links TRBV5-8 to TRBJ2-6; the D is unclear. Trimming left V 0 bases short and J 2 bases short, with 21 bases between. From germline, CDR1 is SGHTS and CDR2 YDEGEE. The CDR3 has 20 amino acids.

The rearrangement joins TRBV5-8 to TRBJ2-7, with TRBD2 matching 8 bases. The J segment lost 3 bases and the V segment lost 2 bases, leaving 7 bases of the junction unmatched. Germline V lookup: CDR1 SGHTS, CDR2 YDEGEE. The CDR3 totals 15 residues. CDR3: CASSFGSSGIYEQYF. The DNA of the CDR3 is TGTGCCAGCAGCTTCGGGAGTAGCGGGATCTACGAGCAGTACTTC.